This T cell receptor (beta chain) comes out of a study of human T cells and chemical hapten exposure. In this sample, this clonotype turned up many times. Time point defined: pre-sensitization, week 0. Noted treatment: therapeutic diphenylcyclopropenone sensitization with weekly scalp DPC. Suited to DPC and affected by alopecia, the donors ranged from 18 to 70 years old. Each CDR3 protein gets one entry after TCRdb re-called the RACE reads with MiXCR. The sample carries over 30,000 distinct CDR3 sequences, roughly 7.2% recorded once. From germline, CDR1 is DFQATT and CDR2 SNEGSKA (reference sequence). V shed 0 bases and J 12 bases; nucleotides not matched to a gene: 14. This CDR3 comprises 16 residues.

The TCR was taken from a woman in her forties or fifties with alopecia areata. Some clones in this sample may be carry-over from other donors' samples. The V call is TRBV20-1, the J call TRBJ2-7, with 13 bases aligning to TRBD2. The input for sequencing was whole blood, taken in connection with sensitization to the hapten diphenylcyclopropenone (DPC). DNA for the CDR3: TGCAGTGCTAGAGATCTTGCATCCGGGACTAGCGGGGTGCCGTACTTC. Amino acid sequence: CSARDLASGTSGVPYF.